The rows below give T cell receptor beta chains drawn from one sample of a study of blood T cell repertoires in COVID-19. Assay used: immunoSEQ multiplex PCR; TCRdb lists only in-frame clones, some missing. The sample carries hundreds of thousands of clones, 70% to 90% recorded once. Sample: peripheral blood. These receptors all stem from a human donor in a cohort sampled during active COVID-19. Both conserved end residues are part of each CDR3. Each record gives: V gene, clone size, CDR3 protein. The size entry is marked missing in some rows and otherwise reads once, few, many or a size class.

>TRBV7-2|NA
CASSPNRRNGYTF
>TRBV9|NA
CASSDRGTTGELFF
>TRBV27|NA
CASSPRFSTNEKLFF
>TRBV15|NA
CATSRATGGGQPQHF
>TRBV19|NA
CASIPGQVGQPQHF
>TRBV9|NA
CASSPGGSESSYEQYF
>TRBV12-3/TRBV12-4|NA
CASSYSREKLFF
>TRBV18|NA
CASSPQLHRELIQPQHF
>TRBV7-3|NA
CASSASGEVTDTQYF
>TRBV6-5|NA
CASRSPGQGAVEQYF
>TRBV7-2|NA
CASSLAGGGRNTEAFF
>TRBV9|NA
CASSPSRGAPGANVLTF
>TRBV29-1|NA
CSVDLTGDEKLFF
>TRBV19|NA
CASSIFGRGQGNPAFF
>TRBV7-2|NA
CASSLGSGGLSDTQYF
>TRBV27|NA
CASSLSVTDYEQYF
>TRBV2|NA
CASSEEVLYGYTF
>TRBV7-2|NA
CASSPAGEDTQYF
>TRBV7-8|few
CASSSGGYNSPLHF
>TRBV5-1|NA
CARGRRGGGINTGELFF
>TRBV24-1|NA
CATSETPGVGELANYGYTF